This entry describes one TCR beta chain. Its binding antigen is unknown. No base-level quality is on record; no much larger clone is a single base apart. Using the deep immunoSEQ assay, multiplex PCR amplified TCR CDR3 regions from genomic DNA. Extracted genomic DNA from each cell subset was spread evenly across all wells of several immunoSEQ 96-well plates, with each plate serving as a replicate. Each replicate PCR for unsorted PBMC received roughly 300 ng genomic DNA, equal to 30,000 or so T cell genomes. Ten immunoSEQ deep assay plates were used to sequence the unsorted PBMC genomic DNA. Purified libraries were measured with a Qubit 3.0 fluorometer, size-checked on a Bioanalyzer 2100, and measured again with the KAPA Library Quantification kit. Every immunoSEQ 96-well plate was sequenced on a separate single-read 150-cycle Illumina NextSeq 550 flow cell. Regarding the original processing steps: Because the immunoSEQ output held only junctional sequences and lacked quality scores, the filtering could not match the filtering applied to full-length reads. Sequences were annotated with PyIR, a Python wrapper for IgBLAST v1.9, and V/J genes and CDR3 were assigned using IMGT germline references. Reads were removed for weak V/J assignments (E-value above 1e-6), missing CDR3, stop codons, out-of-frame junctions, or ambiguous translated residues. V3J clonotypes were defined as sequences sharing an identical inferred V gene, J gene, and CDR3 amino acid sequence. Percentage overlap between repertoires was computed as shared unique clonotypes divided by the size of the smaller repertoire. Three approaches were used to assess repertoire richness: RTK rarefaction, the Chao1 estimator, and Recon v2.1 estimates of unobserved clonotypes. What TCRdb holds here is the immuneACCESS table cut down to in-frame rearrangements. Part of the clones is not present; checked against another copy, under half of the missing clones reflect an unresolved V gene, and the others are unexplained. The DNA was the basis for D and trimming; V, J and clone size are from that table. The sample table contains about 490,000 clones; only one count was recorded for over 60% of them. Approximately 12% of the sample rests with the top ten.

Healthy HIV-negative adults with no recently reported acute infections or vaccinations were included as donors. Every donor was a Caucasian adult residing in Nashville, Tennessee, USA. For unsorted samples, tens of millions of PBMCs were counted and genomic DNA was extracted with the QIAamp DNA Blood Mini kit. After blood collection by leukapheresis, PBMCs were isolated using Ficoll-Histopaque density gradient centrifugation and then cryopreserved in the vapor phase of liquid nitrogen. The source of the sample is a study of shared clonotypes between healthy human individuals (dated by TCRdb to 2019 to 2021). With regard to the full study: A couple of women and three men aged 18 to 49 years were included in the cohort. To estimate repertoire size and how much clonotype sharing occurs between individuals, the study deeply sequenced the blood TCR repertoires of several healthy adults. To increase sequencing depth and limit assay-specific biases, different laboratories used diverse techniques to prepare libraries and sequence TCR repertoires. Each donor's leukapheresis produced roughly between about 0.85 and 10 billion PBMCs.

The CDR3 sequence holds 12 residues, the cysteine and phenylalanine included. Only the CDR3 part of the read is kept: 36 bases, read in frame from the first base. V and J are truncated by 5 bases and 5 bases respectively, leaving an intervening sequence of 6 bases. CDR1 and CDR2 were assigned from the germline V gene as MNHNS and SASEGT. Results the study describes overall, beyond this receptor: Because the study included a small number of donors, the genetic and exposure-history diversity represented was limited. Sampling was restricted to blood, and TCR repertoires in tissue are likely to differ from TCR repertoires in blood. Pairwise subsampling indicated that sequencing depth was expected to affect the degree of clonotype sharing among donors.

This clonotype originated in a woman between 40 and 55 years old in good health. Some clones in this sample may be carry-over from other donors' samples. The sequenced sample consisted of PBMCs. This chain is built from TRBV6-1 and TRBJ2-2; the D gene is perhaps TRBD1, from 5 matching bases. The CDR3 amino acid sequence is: CASSRQTGELFF. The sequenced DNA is TGTGCCAGCAGTCGACAGACCGGGGAGCTGTTTTTT.